The next 30 T cell receptor beta chains were all read from a single sample in a study of cytomegalovirus exposure and HLA in healthy donors. Assay used: immunoSEQ multiplex PCR; TCRdb lists only in-frame clones, some missing. This table has 180,000 or so clones, about 87% appearing once. Source material: PBMCs. Source of these receptors: a woman aged 25 to 39 in good health and CMV-seronegative.

The chain has TRBV7-9 and TRBJ2-2, with TRBD1 matching over 7 bases. The CDR3 spans 13 residues. Germline CDR1 and CDR2: SEHNR and FQNEAQ (reference sequence). Losses at the gene ends were 5 bases for V and 6 bases for J; bases not matched to a gene: 3. In DNA form, the CDR3 reads TGTGCCAGCAGCCAAGACAGGGCCGGGGAGCTGTTTTTT. This codes for CASSQDRAGELFF.

The chain couples TRBV6-5 to TRBJ2-3, with D unclear. The germline CDR1 and CDR2 sequences are MNHEY and SVGAGI. The CDR3 has 12 residues. V lost 5 bases, J lost 0 bases, and 3 bases lay in between. The CDR3 loop reads CASSPSTDTQYF. In DNA, the CDR3 is TGTGCCAGCAGTCCAAGCACAGATACGCAGTATTTT.

The rearrangement uses TRBV4-2 and TRBJ2-7; D gene ambiguous. The CDR3 extends over 14 amino acids. V was shortened by 4 bases and J by 6 bases, with 16 bases between the two germline ends. Germline V CDR1 and CDR2: LGHNA, YNFKEQ. CDR3 in DNA: TGTGCCAGCAGCCCTACTTATGCGAACGTCGAGCAGTACTTC. It is translated as CASSPTYANVEQYF.

This chain's CDR3 is CASSASSGGANNEQFF. DNA for the CDR3: TGTGCCAGCAGTGCCTCTTCCGGGGGGGCCAACAATGAGCAGTTCTTC. This rearrangement joins TRBV6-4 to TRBJ2-1; 8 bases fit TRBD2. The length of the CDR3 is 16 residues. Unmatched junction bases numbered 10, after V lost 4 bases and J lost 5 bases. The germline V gene has CDR1 MRHNA and CDR2 SNTAGT.

The chain employs TRBV6-5 and TRBJ1-2; TRBD1 matches at 7 bases. The V gene end was trimmed by 0 bases and the J gene end by 0 bases; junction bases not matched to a gene: 1. This CDR3 has 15 residues. From germline, CDR1 is MNHEY and CDR2 SVGAGI. DNA of the CDR3: TGTGCCAGCAGTTACTCAACAGGGGCTAACTATGGCTACACCTTC. It translates to CASSYSTGANYGYTF.

V gene TRBV6-5 combines with J gene TRBJ2-4; 8 bases map to TRBD2. V shed 6 bases and J 4 bases; nucleotides not matched to a gene: 2. Germline CDR1 is MNHEY and CDR2 is SVGAGI. The CDR3 contains 13 residues. Here the CDR3 reads CASSGTRKNIQYF. DNA of the CDR3: TGTGCCAGCAGCGGGACTAGAAAAAACATTCAGTACTTC.

The chain has TRBV13 and TRBJ2-2; 7 bases map to TRBD2. Germline lookup yields CDR1 PRHDT and CDR2 FYEKMQ (reference sequence). V lost 7 bases, J lost 3 bases, and 5 bases stayed unmatched. The CDR3 length is 14 residues. CDR3 nucleotides: TGTGCCAGCAAAGGGGCGGGGGACACCGGGGAGCTGTTTTTT. Its translation is CASKGAGDTGELFF.

V gene TRBV4-1 combines with J gene TRBJ1-3, with TRBD1 matching 12 bases. J was trimmed by 4 bases and V by 1 base; bases with no gene match: 5. CDR1 and CDR2 from the germline V gene are MGHRA and YSYEKL. The CDR3 contains 17 residues. The DNA for the CDR3 is TGCGCCAGCAGCCAAGGGGACAGGGGGCGGTCCGGAAACACCATATATTTT. Encoded protein: CASSQGDRGRSGNTIYF.

The CDR3 protein is CASSLTGGNTEAFF. In nucleotides, the CDR3 is TGTGCCAGCAGCTTGACAGGCGGGAACACTGAAGCTTTCTTT. J is TRBJ1-1 and V is TRBV7-2; TRBD1 is a possible D gene (6 bases). The V gene lost 3 bases and the J gene lost 1 base, with 9 bases spanning the gap. The CDR3 consists of 14 residues. CDR1 and CDR2 from the germline V gene are SGHTA and FQGNSA.

The chain uses TRBV18 and TRBJ2-5, with no clear D. Per germline, CDR1 KGHSH and CDR2 LQKENI. V was cut by 4 bases and J by 6 bases, with 9 bases left in between. The CDR3 sequence is 12 residues long. This CDR3 is CASSLDTKTQYF. CDR3 coding DNA: TGTGCCAGCTCACTAGACACGAAGACCCAGTACTTC.

V usage is TRBV5-1 and J usage is TRBJ2-7, with TRBD2 identical over 8 bases. In germline, CDR1 is SGHRS, CDR2 YFSETQ. The CDR3 is made up of 14 amino acids. Germline trimming cut 4 bases from V and 6 bases from J; bases unmatched to any gene: 9. The CDR3 bases are TGCGCCAGCAGCACGTACGGGGGGGCCCCCGAGCAGTACTTC. It is translated as CASSTYGGAPEQYF.

This clone was seen only a few times. V and J are TRBV7-8 and TRBJ2-7, with D perhaps TRBD2 (5 bases). The V end was cut by 5 bases, the J end by 3 bases, with 11 bases between. Germline values: CDR1 SGHVS, CDR2 FQNEAQ. The CDR3 is 13 amino acids. This CDR3 reads CASSLSGDYEQYF. The DNA for the CDR3 is TGTGCCAGCAGCCTCAGCGGTGACTACGAGCAGTACTTC.

The V call is TRBV7-9, the J call TRBJ1-2; 8 bases agree with TRBD1. Germline V gene lookup returns CDR1 SEHNR and CDR2 FQNEAQ (reference sequence). CDR3 length: 13 residues. Trimming at V came to 3 bases and at J to 8 bases, leaving 5 bases not matched to a gene. The CDR3 is CASSLGQVDGYTF. The CDR3 DNA reads as TGTGCCAGCAGCTTGGGACAGGTGGACGGCTACACCTTC.

The rearrangement joins TRBV2 to TRBJ2-5; the match to TRBD2 covers 10 bases. Germline assignment: CDR1 SNHLY and CDR2 FYNNEI. V trimming: 4 bases; J trimming: 5 bases; junction bases outside the gene matches: 10. This CDR3 region has 16 residues. The CDR3 spells CASSGWSGGAEETQYF. The CDR3 DNA reads TGTGCCAGCAGTGGTTGGAGCGGGGGGGCCGAGGAGACCCAGTACTTC.

Notes on this clone: Germline is not matched at one junction end, which may reflect a read error. V gene TRBV27 combines with J gene TRBJ1-1, with D possibly matching TRBD1 (6 bases). Per germline, CDR1 MNHEY and CDR2 SMNVEV (reference sequence). The CDR3 has 13 residues. CDR3 loop: CASSTGFAGRVRF. The CDR3 nucleotides read TGTGCCAGCAGCACAGGGTTCGCCGGCCGGGTCAGGTTT.

This clone has more than one count but fewer than ten. The chain carries TRBV5-1 and TRBJ1-2, with TRBD1 matching 11 bases. V lost 2 bases, J lost 3 bases, and 3 bases stayed unmatched. From germline, CDR1 is SGHRS and CDR2 YFSETQ. This CDR3 has 15 amino acids. The CDR3 loop is CASSFRDRGDYGYTF. CDR3 DNA: TGCGCCAGCAGCTTCCGGGACAGGGGGGACTATGGCTACACCTTC.

V is TRBV4-1 and J is TRBJ1-1; D is perhaps TRBD1 (5 bases). Germline-derived CDR1 and CDR2 are MGHRA and YSYEKL. Between the trimmed V and J ends, which lost 4 bases and 2 bases, there was a span of 14 bases. CDR3 length: 15 amino acids. The CDR3 loop is CASSPERGLNTEAFF. In DNA, the CDR3 is TGCGCCAGCAGCCCCGAGAGGGGACTTAACACTGAAGCTTTCTTT.

The chain recombines TRBV10-3 with TRBJ2-7, with 8 bases fitting TRBD2. This CDR3 comprises 13 residues. After removal of 11 bases from V and 6 bases from J, the junction contained 12 bases not matched to a gene. CDR1 and CDR2 (germline): ENHRY, SYGVKD. The CDR3 coding sequence is TGTGCCGTCTCCGGGACTAGTGATTCCGAGCAGTACTTC. Translation gives CAVSGTSDSEQYF.

This clone was seen a few times. The chain recombines TRBV6-5 with TRBJ1-2; weak D call: TRBD1 (6 bases). Trimming took 5 bases from V and 7 from J, leaving 14 bases between them. This CDR3 region has 13 residues. CDR1 and CDR2 from the germline V gene are MNHEY and SVGAGI. DNA for the CDR3: TGTGCCAGCAGTCCAACAGGGTCCGGTGGCTACACCTTC. Translating gives CASSPTGSGGYTF.

This sequence joins TRBV5-8 and TRBJ1-2; 8 bases match TRBD1. V was clipped by 1 base and J by 4 bases; unmatched bases: 18. From germline, CDR1 is SGHTS and CDR2 YDEGEE. The CDR3 length is 19 residues. The CDR3 DNA sequence: TGTGCCAGCAGCTTGTATCGGGGACAGGCGGTCTATCGTAGCTATGGCTACACCTTC. Translating gives CASSLYRGQAVYRSYGYTF.

The chain has TRBV10-2 and TRBJ1-5; a weak D match, TRBD1 (5 bases). Trimming pared 0 bases from V and 0 bases from J, leaving 9 bases between. The CDR3 runs to 16 residues. Germline V gene data show CDR1 as WSHSY and CDR2 as SAAADI. As DNA, the CDR3 is TGCGCCAGCAGTGAGTCGGGCAGGGCTAGCAATCAGCCCCAGCATTTT. It encodes CASSESGRASNQPQHF.

V and J are TRBV7-6 and TRBJ2-3, with D possibly being TRBD1 (6 bases). CDR1 and CDR2 (germline): SGHVS, FNYEAQ. Trimming shortened V by 3 bases and J by 5 bases, and 21 bases separated the two germline ends. This CDR3 contains 17 residues. The CDR3 nucleotides are TGTGCCAGCAGCTTGGGGGCTCGGGCAGGGGCTCTAGATACGCAGTATTTT. This translates into CASSLGARAGALDTQYF.

The V and J genes are TRBV5-4 and TRBJ2-1, with 16 positions matching TRBD2. CDR1 SGHNT and CDR2 YYREEE come from the germline V gene (reference sequence). The CDR3 totals 16 residues. J gave up 14 bases and V 3 bases, and 11 bases lay outside the gene matches. CDR3 residues: CASSWGLAGGNELKFF. CDR3 in DNA: TGTGCCAGCAGCTGGGGACTAGCGGGGGGGAATGAGCTAAAGTTCTTC.

This chain links TRBV10-3 with TRBJ1-1; tentatively, D is TRBD1 (5 bases). Deletions cut 7 bases from V and 1 base from J, with 10 bases between. Germline V gives CDR1 ENHRY, CDR2 SYGVKD. The CDR3 length is 13 residues. The CDR3 region is CAINTQGNTEAFF. CDR3 nucleotide sequence: TGTGCCATCAATACGCAGGGGAACACTGAAGCTTTCTTT.

This chain links TRBV2 with TRBJ1-1; D might be TRBD1 (6 bases). CDR1 SNHLY and CDR2 FYNNEI come from the germline V gene. V dropped 5 bases and J dropped 5 bases, with 15 bases sitting between them. The CDR3 spans 14 residues. The CDR3 nucleotides read TGTGCCAGCAGTCGGGGGGGCGGTTATACTGAAGCTTTCTTT. This translates into CASSRGGGYTEAFF.

The genes are TRBV4-2 and TRBJ2-7; 9 nucleotides align to TRBD1. CDR3 size: 15 residues. J was trimmed by 0 bases and V by 0 bases; bases with no gene match: 0. The germline V gene has CDR1 LGHNA and CDR2 YNFKEQ. DNA for the CDR3: TGTGCCAGCAGCCAAGAGACAGGGGGCTCCTACGAGCAGTACTTC. Its protein product is CASSQETGGSYEQYF.

The chain carries TRBV7-9 and TRBJ1-5; possible D gene TRBD1, 6 bases. The CDR3 has 16 amino acids. The germline V gene has CDR1 SEHNR and CDR2 FQNEAQ (reference sequence). Trimming stripped 5 bases from V and 6 bases from J, with 20 bases between. The CDR3 DNA reads as TGTGCCAGCAGCCCTGCCCTCCCAGGGGAAGGTCAGCCCCAGCATTTT. Translated, it gives CASSPALPGEGQPQHF.

The V call is TRBV6-6, the J call TRBJ2-5; D unclear. V was clipped by 7 bases and J by 0 bases, with 9 bases between them. The CDR3 is 13 residues long. The V gene's germline CDR1 is MNHNY and CDR2 SVGAGI (reference sequence). The DNA of the CDR3 is TGTGCCAGCATCCGAGCGAACCAAGAGACCCAGTACTTC. As protein: CASIRANQETQYF.

The V and J genes are TRBV29-1 and TRBJ2-6; D might be TRBD2 (7 bases). The germline V gene encodes CDR1 SQVTM and CDR2 ANQGSEA. Deletions cut 4 bases from V and 4 bases from J, with 17 bases between. This CDR3 is 16 amino acids long. The chain's CDR3 is CSVATGRGDGANVLTF. The CDR3, as DNA: TGCAGCGTTGCAACAGGGAGGGGGGACGGGGCCAACGTCCTGACTTTC.

J is TRBJ1-6 and V is TRBV5-1; TRBD1 matches 9 bases. Trimming removed 4 bases from V and 10 bases from J; junction bases left unmatched: 6. The CDR3 has 14 residues. From germline, CDR1 is SGHRS and CDR2 YFSETQ. CDR3 nucleotides: TGCGCCAGCAGCCAGGGACAGGGTCGATCACCCCTCCACTTT. Residues: CASSQGQGRSPLHF.